The 26 T cell receptor beta chains given below trace back to one sample, sequenced in a study of human T cells and chemical hapten exposure. TCRdb processed the RACE reads anew with MiXCR; each CDR3 protein has one entry. The sample consists of 99,000 or so distinct CDR3 sequences, 10% to 13% of them appearing once. Sample time point: pre-sensitization, week 0. The sample's treatment: therapeutic diphenylcyclopropenone sensitization with weekly scalp DPC. Sequencing was performed on whole blood, taken in connection with sensitization to the hapten diphenylcyclopropenone (DPC). The receptors originated from a woman aged 55-69 years with alopecia areata. Some clones in this sample may be carry-over from other donors' samples.

This clonotype was seen more than once but under ten times. CDR3 in DNA: TGTGCCAGCAGCTTGGAGCCCCGGGCCACGGAAGCTTTCTTT. Protein sequence: CASSLEPRATEAFF. The chain carries TRBV5-8 and TRBJ1-1; D unclear. Germline CDR1 SGHTS, CDR2 YDEGEE. This CDR3 comprises 14 residues. Trimming stripped 0 bases from V and 8 bases from J, with 14 bases between.

The chain uses TRBV7-9 and TRBJ2-2; TRBD1 aligns across 7 bases. Germline V gene sequence: CDR1 SEHNR, CDR2 FQNEAQ (reference sequence). After removal of 5 bases from V and 6 bases from J, the junction contained 9 bases not matched to a gene. This CDR3 is 15 amino acids long. DNA for the CDR3: TGTGCCAGCAGCGCCGGGACAGCCCTAGCCGGGGAGCTGTTTTTT. Encoded protein: CASSAGTALAGELFF. Using reference TRBV7-9 and TRBJ2-2 for the parts outside the CDR3, the full variable domain is DTGVSQNPRHKITKRGQNVTFRCDPISEHNRLYWYRQTLGQGPEFLTYFQNEAQLEKSRLLSDRFSAERPKGSFSTLEIQRTEQGDSAMYLCASSAGTALAGELFFGEGSRLTVL.

On this clonotype itself: A much larger clone is a single base away; this may be a read error. The conserved phenylalanine or tryptophan is not found at the CDR3 terminus, so this likely reflects a read error. The V and J genes are TRBV9 and TRBJ1-1; a weak D match, TRBD1 (5 bases). V was clipped by 0 bases and J by 3 bases, with 15 bases between them. Germline V CDR1 and CDR2: SGDLS, YYNGEE. The CDR3 loop spans 16 amino acids. The CDR3 is CASSVGGLGGDTEAFS. The CDR3 DNA reads TGTGCCAGCAGCGTAGGGGGCCTCGGCGGGGACACTGAAGCTTTCTCT.

J is TRBJ1-1 and V is TRBV6-2 or TRBV6-3; D unclear. Germline V gene lookup returns CDR1 MNHEY and CDR2 SVGEGT. This CDR3 is built from 14 residues. V lost 7 bases and J 0 bases, leaving 12 bases between the germline ends. The CDR3 loop is CASNDLWLNTEAFF. CDR3 in DNA: TGTGCCAGCAATGATTTGTGGCTGAACACTGAAGCTTTCTTT.

On this clonotype itself: Without the conserved terminal phenylalanine or tryptophan, this CDR3 likely stems from a read error. The J gene is TRBJ1-2, the V gene TRBV6-5; D call uncertain. This CDR3 spans 14 amino acids. Trimming shortened V by 4 bases and J by 3 bases, and 12 bases separated the two germline ends. Germline V gene data show CDR1 as MNHEY and CDR2 as SVGAGI. The CDR3 DNA sequence: TGTGCCAGCAGTTCGGGAATTAAATACTATGGCTACACCATC. Translating gives CASSSGIKYYGYTI.

Worth noting for this clonotype: A much larger clone is a single base away; this may be a read error. The chain is built from TRBV5-1 and TRBJ2-1, with a possible D match to TRBD2 (5 bases). The germline V gene encodes CDR1 SGHRS and CDR2 YFSETQ. This CDR3 has 14 residues. Trimming pared 5 bases from V and 7 bases from J, leaving 16 bases between. The CDR3 region has the DNA TGCGCCAGCAGGGTCCTGACTATCAGTAATGAGCAGTTCTTC. It is translated as CASRVLTISNEQFF. Complete variable domain (other parts from reference TRBV5-1 and TRBJ2-1): KAGVTQTPRYLIKTRGQQVTLSCSPISGHRSVSWYQQTPGQGLQFLFEYFSETQRNKGNFPGRFSGRQFSNSRSEMNVSTLELGDSALYLCASRVLTISNEQFFGPGTRLTVL.

This clonotype was seen ten or more times. The chain recombines TRBV18 with TRBJ2-7; 7 bases align to TRBD2. V lost 2 bases and J lost 4; bases outside the gene matches: 8. The germline CDR1 and CDR2 sequences are KGHSH and LQKENI. The CDR3 is 15 residues long. Written as DNA, the CDR3 is TGTGCCAGCTCACCAAACGGGGGGTCTGGTTACGAGCAGTACTTC. Protein: CASSPNGGSGYEQYF.

This clonotype showed up many times. The J gene is TRBJ2-1, the V gene TRBV4-1; D may correspond to TRBD1 or TRBD2 (5 bases each). Germline loops: CDR1 MGHRA, CDR2 YSYEKL. The CDR3 covers 15 residues. Trimming cost V 1 base and J 3 bases, with 10 bases left between them. CDR3 loop: CASSQADGGYNEQFF. In nucleotides, the CDR3 is TGCGCCAGCAGCCAAGCGGATGGGGGCTACAATGAGCAGTTCTTC.

This clonotype was found a few times. In DNA, the CDR3 is TGTGCCAGCAGCTTTGGTGCAGGTGTCTCCTACGAGCAGTACTTC. Encoded protein: CASSFGAGVSYEQYF. The rearrangement uses TRBV11-1 and TRBJ2-7; no definite D call. V was pared by 3 bases and J by 0 bases, with 12 bases between. Germline V CDR1 and CDR2: SGHAT, FQDESV (reference sequence). The CDR3 sequence is 15 residues long.

V usage is TRBV2 and J usage is TRBJ2-5; 10 positions match TRBD2. The germline gives CDR1 SNHLY, CDR2 FYNNEI. CDR3 size: 15 residues. The V segment lost 6 bases and the J segment 5 bases; nucleotides outside the gene matches: 9. The CDR3 protein is CASRAGTSVRETQYF. The CDR3 nucleotides are TGTGCCAGCAGGGCCGGGACTAGCGTCCGGGAGACCCAGTACTTC.

In its sample, this clonotype was seen a few times. The J gene is TRBJ2-7, the V gene TRBV12-3 or TRBV12-4; TRBD1 might be the D (5 bases). The CDR3 has 14 residues. V dropped 3 bases and J dropped 3 bases, with 12 bases sitting between them. CDR3 sequence (DNA): TGTGCCAGCAGTTTTGGACACCAGAACTACGAGCAGTACTTC. Its protein is CASSFGHQNYEQYF.

This clonotype was seen a few times. V gene TRBV13 combines with J gene TRBJ2-7; D is uncertain. CDR3 size: 14 residues. Germline CDR1 reads PRHDT; CDR2 reads FYEKMQ (reference sequence). V was trimmed by 2 bases and J by 0 bases, leaving 8 bases between them. The CDR3 DNA follows: TGTGCCAGCAGCTTATTGCAGAGCTCCTACGAGCAGTACTTC. Protein product: CASSLLQSSYEQYF.

This clonotype came up a few times. The V gene is TRBV30, the J gene TRBJ1-1, with D possibly matching TRBD1 (6 bases). Deletions cut 2 bases from V and 1 base from J, with 8 bases between. The CDR3 is made up of 13 amino acids. CDR1 GTSNPN and CDR2 SVGIG come from the germline V gene (reference sequence). CDR3 DNA sequence: TGTGCCTGGAGTAAACAGGGGAACACTGAAGCTTTCTTT. Translating gives CAWSKQGNTEAFF.

The table lists this clonotype with a few counts. This chain links TRBV29-1 with TRBJ1-1; 7 positions match TRBD1. Per the germline V gene, CDR1 is SQVTM and CDR2 is ANQGSEA. With V trimmed by 6 bases and J by 4 bases, 8 bases remained unmatched. The length of the CDR3 is 13 residues. This CDR3 reads CSVMTGWVTEAFF. In DNA, the CDR3 is TGCAGCGTAATGACAGGGTGGGTCACTGAAGCTTTCTTT.

This clonotype was observed at least ten times. The chain couples TRBV7-6 to TRBJ2-1; 11 nucleotides align to TRBD2. The junction had 5 bases not matched to a gene; V was cut back by 9 bases and J by 7 bases. CDR3 length: 13 amino acids. CDR1 and CDR2 from the germline V gene are SGHVS and FNYEAQ. DNA for the CDR3: TGTGCCAGTAGCGGGGGGGAACGGAATGAGCAGTTCTTC. This encodes CASSGGERNEQFF.

This clonotype was seen ten or more times. The chain couples TRBV4-1 to TRBJ2-1, with 15 bases fitting TRBD2. Per germline, CDR1 MGHRA and CDR2 YSYEKL. The junction had 3 bases not matched to a gene; V was cut back by 3 bases and J by 3 bases. CDR3 length equals 17 residues. The CDR3 DNA reads TGCGCCAGCAGCCACCGGACTAGCGGGGGGGGCTACAATGAGCAGTTCTTC. Its translation: CASSHRTSGGGYNEQFF.

V and J are TRBV4-2 and TRBJ2-1, with 14 bases lining up with TRBD2. J was trimmed by 9 bases and V by 3 bases; bases with no gene match: 7. The CDR3 covers 16 residues. Germline V gives CDR1 LGHNA, CDR2 YNFKEQ. CDR3: CASSQGLAGAGVEQFF. The CDR3 DNA reads as TGTGCCAGCAGCCAGGGACTAGCGGGGGCCGGGGTTGAGCAGTTCTTC.

This clonotype was observed at least ten times. The CDR3 nucleotides read TGCGCCAGCAGAACCGGGATCCAAGAGACCCAGTACTTC. Its translation: CASRTGIQETQYF. The V call is TRBV5-1, the J call TRBJ2-5, with D possibly being TRBD2 (5 bases). The V gene lost 5 bases and the J gene lost 1 base, with 9 bases spanning the gap. This CDR3 is 13 amino acids long. CDR1 and CDR2 from the germline V gene are SGHRS and YFSETQ.

The sample holds many counts of this clonotype. The chain joins TRBV19 to TRBJ2-3; TRBD2 matches 7 bases. This CDR3 has 15 amino acids. V trimming: 8 bases; J trimming: 3 bases; junction bases outside the gene matches: 11. In germline, CDR1 is LNHDA, CDR2 SQIVND (reference sequence). The CDR3 spells CASLSAYGGTDTQYF. The DNA of the CDR3 is TGTGCCAGTTTGTCTGCGTACGGGGGGACAGATACGCAGTATTTT.

The chain links TRBV28 to TRBJ2-7; D assignment may be TRBD1 or TRBD2 (5 bases each). Germline-derived CDR1 and CDR2 are MDHEN and SYDVKM. CDR3 size: 14 residues. The germline V and J ends were trimmed by 7 bases and 4 bases, with 17 bases remaining between them. CDR3 sequence reads: CASTSGLGGYEQYF. The CDR3 DNA reads TGTGCCAGCACTTCGGGCCTTGGGGGTTACGAGCAGTACTTC. Full variable domain (missing parts from reference TRBV28 and TRBJ2-7): DVKVTQSSRYLVKRTGEKVFLECVQDMDHENMFWYRQDPGLGLRLIYFSYDVKMKEKGDIPEGYSVSREKKERFSLILESASTNQTSMYLCASTSGLGGYEQYFGPGTRLTVT.

The chain employs TRBV20-1 and TRBJ2-3, with TRBD2 identical over 10 bases. Trimming cost V 6 bases and J 0 bases; bases outside gene matches: 9. Germline V CDR1 and CDR2: DFQATT, SNEGSKA (reference sequence). This CDR3 comprises 16 residues. CDR3 coding DNA: TGCAGTGCAGCATTGGCTAGCGGGGGCAGCACAGATACGCAGTATTTT. Amino acids: CSAALASGGSTDTQYF.

This clonotype has a count of ten or more. The V gene is TRBV3-1, the J gene TRBJ2-7; TRBD2 is a possible D gene (5 bases). CDR3 length: 12 residues. Germline V gives CDR1 LGHDT, CDR2 YNNKEL (reference sequence). The germline V and J ends were trimmed by 6 bases and 4 bases, with 10 bases remaining between them. CDR3 loop: CASSLRGYEQYF. In DNA form, the CDR3 reads TGTGCCAGCAGTCTTCGGGGATACGAGCAGTACTTC.

This clonotype has only a few counts. V gene TRBV3-1 combines with J gene TRBJ2-5; D is uncertain. The V end lost 2 bases, the J end lost 5 bases, and 3 bases lay between the germline ends. The CDR3 length is 11 residues. Germline CDR1 LGHDT, CDR2 YNNKEL (reference sequence). The CDR3 is CASSQLETQYF. The CDR3 region has the DNA TGTGCCAGCAGCCAATTGGAGACCCAGTACTTC.

This clonotype showed up just a few times. The CDR3 coding sequence is TGTGCCAGCAGTGCCGGGACTAGGACGACCTACGAGCAGTACTTC. It encodes CASSAGTRTTYEQYF. J is TRBJ2-7 and V is TRBV12-3 or TRBV12-4; 8 bases are a match to TRBD2. V gave up 5 bases and J gave up 2 bases; unmatched junction bases: 8. The length of the CDR3 is 15 residues.

The rearrangement joins TRBV19 to TRBJ2-7; D gene uncertain. The germline CDR1 and CDR2 sequences are LNHDA and SQIVND (reference sequence). V was trimmed by 7 bases and J by 6 bases, leaving 1 base between them. The CDR3 is 8 amino acids. CDR3 sequence: CASTEQYF. CDR3 nucleotide sequence: TGTGCCAGTACCGAGCAGTACTTC.

Ten or more counts support this clonotype. The genes are TRBV7-9 and TRBJ2-3; 7 bases are a match to TRBD2. In germline, CDR1 is SEHNR, CDR2 FQNEAQ (reference sequence). After removal of 5 bases from V and 3 bases from J, the junction contained 2 bases not matched to a gene. The CDR3 is 13 residues long. CDR3 region: CASSPGGTDTQYF. CDR3 sequence (DNA): TGTGCCAGCAGCCCCGGGGGGACAGATACGCAGTATTTT.